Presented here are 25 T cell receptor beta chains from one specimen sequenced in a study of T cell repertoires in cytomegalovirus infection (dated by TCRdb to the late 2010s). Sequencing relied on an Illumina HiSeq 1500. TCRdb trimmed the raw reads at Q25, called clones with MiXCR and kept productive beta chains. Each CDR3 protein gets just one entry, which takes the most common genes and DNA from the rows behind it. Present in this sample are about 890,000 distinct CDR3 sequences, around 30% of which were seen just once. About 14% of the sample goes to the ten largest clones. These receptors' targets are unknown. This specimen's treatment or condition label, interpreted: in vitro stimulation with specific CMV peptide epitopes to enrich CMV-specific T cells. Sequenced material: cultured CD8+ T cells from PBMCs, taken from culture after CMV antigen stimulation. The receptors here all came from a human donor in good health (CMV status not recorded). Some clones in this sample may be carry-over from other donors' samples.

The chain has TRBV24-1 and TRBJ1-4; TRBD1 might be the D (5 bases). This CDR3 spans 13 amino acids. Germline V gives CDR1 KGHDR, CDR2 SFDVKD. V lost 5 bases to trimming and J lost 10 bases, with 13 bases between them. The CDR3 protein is CATSGTPGGKLFF. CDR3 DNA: TGTGCCACCAGTGGAACACCCGGGGGAAAACTGTTTTTT.

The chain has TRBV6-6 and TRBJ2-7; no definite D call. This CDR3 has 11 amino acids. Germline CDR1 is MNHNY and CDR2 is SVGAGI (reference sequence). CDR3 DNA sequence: TGTGTCACCCAAGGCTCCTACGAGCAGTACGTC. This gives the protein CVTQGSYEQYV.

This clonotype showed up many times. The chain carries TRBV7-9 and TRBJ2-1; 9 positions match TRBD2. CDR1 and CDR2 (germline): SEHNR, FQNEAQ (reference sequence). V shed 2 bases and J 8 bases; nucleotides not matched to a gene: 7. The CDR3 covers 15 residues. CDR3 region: CASSLLAGPSHEQFF. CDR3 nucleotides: TGTGCCAGCAGCTTACTAGCGGGGCCTTCTCATGAGCAGTTCTTC.

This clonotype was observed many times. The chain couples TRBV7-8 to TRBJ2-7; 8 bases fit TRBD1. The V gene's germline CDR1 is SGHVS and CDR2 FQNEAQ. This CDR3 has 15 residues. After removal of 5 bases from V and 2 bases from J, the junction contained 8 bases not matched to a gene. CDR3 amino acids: CASSGRTGYTYEQYV. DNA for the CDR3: TGTGCCAGCAGCGGCCGGACAGGGTATACCTACGAGCAGTACGTC.

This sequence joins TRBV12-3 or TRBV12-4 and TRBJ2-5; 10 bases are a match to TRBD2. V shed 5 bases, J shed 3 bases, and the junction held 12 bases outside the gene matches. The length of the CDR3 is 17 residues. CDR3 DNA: TGTGCCAGCAGTGATTTAGGGGTAGCGGGGGGCAAAGAGACCCAGTACTTC. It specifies CASSDLGVAGGKETQYF.

In nucleotides, the CDR3 is TGTGCCAGCAGCCAAGGGGGTGCTGGGGGCTACACCTTC. Translating it yields CASSQGGAGGYTF. The V and J genes are TRBV7-3 and TRBJ1-2; the D gene is possibly TRBD1 (6 bases). From germline, CDR1 is SGHTA and CDR2 FQGTGA. The CDR3 loop spans 13 amino acids. The ends were cut back, 5 bases at V and 8 bases at J, with 15 bases in the middle. The variable domain in full, completed from reference TRBV7-3 and TRBJ1-2, reads GAGVSQTPSNKVTEKGKYVELRCDPISGHTALYWYRQSLGQGPEFLIYFQGTGAADDSGLPNDRFFAVRPEGSVSTLKIQRTERGDSAVYLCASSQGGAGGYTFGSGTRLTVV.

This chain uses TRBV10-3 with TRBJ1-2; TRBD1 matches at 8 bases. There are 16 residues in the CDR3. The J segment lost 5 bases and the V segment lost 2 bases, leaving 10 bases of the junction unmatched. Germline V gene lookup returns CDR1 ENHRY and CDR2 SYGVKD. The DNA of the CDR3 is TGTGCCATCAGTGAGGAGAACTCAGGGGGCGCTTATGGCTACACCTTC. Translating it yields CAISEENSGGAYGYTF.

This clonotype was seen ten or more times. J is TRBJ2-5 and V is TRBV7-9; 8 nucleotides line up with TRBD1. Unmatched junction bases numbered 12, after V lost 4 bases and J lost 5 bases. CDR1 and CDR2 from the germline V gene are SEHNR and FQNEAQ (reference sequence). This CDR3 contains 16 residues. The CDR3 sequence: CASSSPKTGVRETQYF. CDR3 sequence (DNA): TGTGCCAGCAGCTCACCCAAGACAGGGGTACGGGAGACCCAGTACTTC.

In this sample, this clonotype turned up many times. The CDR3 DNA reads TGTGCCAGCACTTCTAAGACAGGCGGCACAGATACGCAGTATTTT. This codes for CASTSKTGGTDTQYF. The rearrangement joins TRBV6-1 to TRBJ2-3; possibly TRBD1 for D (6 bases). This CDR3 spans 15 amino acids. Germline CDR1 and CDR2: MNHNS and SASEGT. Trimming left V 7 bases short and J 1 base short, with 15 bases between.

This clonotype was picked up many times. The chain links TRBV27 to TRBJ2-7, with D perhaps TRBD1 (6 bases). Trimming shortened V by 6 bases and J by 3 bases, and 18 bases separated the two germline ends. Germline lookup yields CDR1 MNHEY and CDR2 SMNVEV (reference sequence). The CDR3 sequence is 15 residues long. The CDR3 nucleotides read TGTGCCAGCAGCTTTTCCCCGACAGGAGGCTACGAGCAGTACTTC. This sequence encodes CASSFSPTGGYEQYF.

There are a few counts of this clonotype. CDR3 nucleotide sequence: TGCGCCAGCAGCCAAGATCTGCCAGGCTCTAATGAAAAACTGTTTTTT. Protein product: CASSQDLPGSNEKLFF. The chain employs TRBV4-3 and TRBJ1-4; D is uncertain. Trimming took off 0 bases at V and 3 bases at J, with 11 bases between the two ends. The CDR3 contains 16 residues. Germline V lookup: CDR1 LGHNA, CDR2 YSLEER.

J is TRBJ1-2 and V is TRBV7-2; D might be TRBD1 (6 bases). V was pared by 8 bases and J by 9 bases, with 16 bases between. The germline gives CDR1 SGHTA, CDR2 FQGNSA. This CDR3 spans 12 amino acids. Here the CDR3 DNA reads TGTGCCAGCCGCCGGGGGGCAGATAGCTACACCTTC. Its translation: CASRRGADSYTF.

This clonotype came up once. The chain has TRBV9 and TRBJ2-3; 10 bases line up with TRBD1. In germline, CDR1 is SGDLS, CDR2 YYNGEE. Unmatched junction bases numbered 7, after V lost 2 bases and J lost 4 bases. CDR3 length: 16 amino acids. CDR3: CASSVRPDRGPDTQYF. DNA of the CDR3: TGTGCCAGCAGCGTTAGACCAGACAGGGGGCCAGATACGCAGTATTTT.

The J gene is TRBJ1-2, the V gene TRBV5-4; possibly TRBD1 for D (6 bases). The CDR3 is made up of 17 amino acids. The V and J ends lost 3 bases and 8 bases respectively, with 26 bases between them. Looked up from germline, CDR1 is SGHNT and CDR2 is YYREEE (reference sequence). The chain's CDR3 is CASSWRREVQGQIGYTF. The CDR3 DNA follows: TGTGCCAGCAGCTGGAGAAGAGAGGTACAGGGTCAGATCGGCTACACCTTC. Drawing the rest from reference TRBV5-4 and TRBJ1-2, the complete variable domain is ETGVTQSPTHLIKTRGQQVTLRCSSQSGHNTVSWYQQALGQGPQFIFQYYREEENGRGNFPPRFSGLQFPNYSSELNVNALELDDSALYLCASSWRREVQGQIGYTFGSGTRLTVV.

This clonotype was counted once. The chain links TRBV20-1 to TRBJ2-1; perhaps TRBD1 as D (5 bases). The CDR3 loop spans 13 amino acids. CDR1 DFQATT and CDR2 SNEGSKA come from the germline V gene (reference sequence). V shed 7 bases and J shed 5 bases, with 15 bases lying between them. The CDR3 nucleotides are TGCAGTGGAGTAGGGGCATGGGACAATGAGCAGTTCTTC. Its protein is CSGVGAWDNEQFF.

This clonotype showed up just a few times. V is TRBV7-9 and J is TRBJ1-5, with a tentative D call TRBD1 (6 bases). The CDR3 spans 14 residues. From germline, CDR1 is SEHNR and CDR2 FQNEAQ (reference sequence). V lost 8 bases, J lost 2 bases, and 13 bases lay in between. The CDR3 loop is CASRGGLGNQPQHF. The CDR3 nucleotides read TGTGCCAGCCGAGGGGGGCTCGGCAATCAGCCCCAGCATTTT.

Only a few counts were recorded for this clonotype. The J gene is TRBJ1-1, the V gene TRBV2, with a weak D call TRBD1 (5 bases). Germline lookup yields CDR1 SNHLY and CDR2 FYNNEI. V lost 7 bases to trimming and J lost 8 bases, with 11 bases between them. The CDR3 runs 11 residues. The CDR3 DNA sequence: TGTGCCAGCAAGGGGCACTCCGAAGCTTTCTTT. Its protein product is CASKGHSEAFF.

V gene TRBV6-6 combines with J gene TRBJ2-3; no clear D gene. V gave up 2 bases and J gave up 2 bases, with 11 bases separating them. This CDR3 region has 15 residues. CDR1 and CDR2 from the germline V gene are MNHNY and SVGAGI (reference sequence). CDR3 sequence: CASSYGLLDTDTQYF. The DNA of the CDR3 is TGTGCCAGCAGTTACGGTCTACTCGACACAGATACGCAGTATTTT.

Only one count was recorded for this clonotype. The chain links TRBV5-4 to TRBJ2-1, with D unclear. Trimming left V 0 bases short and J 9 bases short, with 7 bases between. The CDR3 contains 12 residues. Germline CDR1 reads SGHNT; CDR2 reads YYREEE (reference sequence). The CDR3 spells CASSLVQTEQFF. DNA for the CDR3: TGTGCCAGCAGCTTGGTACAGACTGAGCAGTTCTTC.

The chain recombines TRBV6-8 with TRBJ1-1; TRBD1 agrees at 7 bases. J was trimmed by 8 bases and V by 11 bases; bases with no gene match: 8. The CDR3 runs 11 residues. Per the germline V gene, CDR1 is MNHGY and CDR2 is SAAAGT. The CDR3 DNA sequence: TGTGCCGGACTTTCGGGACAGGAAGCTTTCTTT. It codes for CAGLSGQEAFF.

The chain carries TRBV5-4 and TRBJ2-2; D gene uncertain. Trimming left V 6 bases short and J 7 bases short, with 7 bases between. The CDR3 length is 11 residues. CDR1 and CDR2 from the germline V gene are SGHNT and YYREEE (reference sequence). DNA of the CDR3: TGTGCCAGCACATATGGCGGGGAGCTGTTTTTT. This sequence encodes CASTYGGELFF.

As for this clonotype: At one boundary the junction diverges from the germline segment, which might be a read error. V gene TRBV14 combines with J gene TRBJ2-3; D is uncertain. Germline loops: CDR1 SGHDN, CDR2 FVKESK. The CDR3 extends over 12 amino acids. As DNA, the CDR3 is TGTGCCAACAGCCCCACGGGCTTCCCAAGGTATTTT. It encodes CANSPTGFPRYF.

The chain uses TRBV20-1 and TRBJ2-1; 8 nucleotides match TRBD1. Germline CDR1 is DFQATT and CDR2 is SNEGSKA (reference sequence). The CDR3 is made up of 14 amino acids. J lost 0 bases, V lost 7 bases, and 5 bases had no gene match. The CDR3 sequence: CSVPGQVSYNEQFF. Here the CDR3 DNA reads TGCAGTGTTCCGGGACAGGTCTCCTACAATGAGCAGTTCTTC.

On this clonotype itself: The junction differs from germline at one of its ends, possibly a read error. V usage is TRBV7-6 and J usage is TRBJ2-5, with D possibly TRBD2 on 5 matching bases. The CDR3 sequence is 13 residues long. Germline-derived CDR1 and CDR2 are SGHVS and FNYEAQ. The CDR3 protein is CASSEDLTETQYF. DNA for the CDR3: TGTGCTAGCAGCGAGGACTTGACAGAGACCCAGTACTTC.

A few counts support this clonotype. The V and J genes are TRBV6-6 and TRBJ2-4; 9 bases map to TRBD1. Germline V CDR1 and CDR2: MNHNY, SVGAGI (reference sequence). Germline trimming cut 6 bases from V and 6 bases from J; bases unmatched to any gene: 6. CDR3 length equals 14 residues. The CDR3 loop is CASSPRTGANIQYF. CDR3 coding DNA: TGTGCCAGCAGCCCCCGGACAGGGGCAAACATTCAGTACTTC.